The entry below gives a single T cell receptor (beta chain) sequence along with its context. Germline-derived CDR1 and CDR2 are LNHDA and SQIVND (reference sequence). The V gene lost 9 bases and the J gene lost 4 bases, with 15 bases spanning the gap. The length of the CDR3 is 14 residues. These data come from a study of blood T cell repertoires in COVID-19. Some clones are missing from TCRdb's copy, which holds only in-frame ones; the method was immunoSEQ multiplex PCR. The table shows a few hundred thousand clones, with roughly 86% occurring only once. J is TRBJ2-2 and V is TRBV19; D might be TRBD1 (6 bases). The sequence derives from a woman aged 30 to 39 with acute or convalescent COVID-19. The sequencing input was peripheral blood. The chain's CDR3 is CASRTGWGTGELFF. The CDR3 coding sequence is TGTGCCAGCCGTACAGGGTGGGGCACCGGGGAGCTGTTTTTT.